Sequencing of this T cell receptor (beta chain) was carried out in a study of blood T cells in healthy people across ages (dated by TCRdb to 2015 to 2017). A note on the overall study: In model experiments, template switching captured about one uniquely barcoded TCR beta cDNA molecule for every two T cells. The study analyzed two additional independent replicas of 1 million unique cDNA reads from the same blood draw for two donors, one aged 18 to 29 and one aged 80 or older. The donors were split into four age groups: young (average about 15 years), middle-aged (39), aged (roughly 68) and long-lived (over 75). To avoid experimental bias, donors of different ages were distributed randomly across sequencing lanes. The study measured age-related changes in TCR beta repertoire diversity using deep sequencing normalized with unique cDNA molecular identifiers.

Sequences DFQATT (CDR1) and SNEGSKA (CDR2) are obtained from the germline V gene (reference sequence). The CDR3 sequence holds 15 residues, the cysteine and phenylalanine included. This entry keeps only the CDR3 DNA: 45 bases, framed from base 1. Germline trimming: 6 bases from V, 2 bases from J; junction bases outside gene matches: 7. Library generation was performed with 5' RACE. The data were produced on an Illumina HiSeq 2500. A second PCR of roughly 7 to 12 cycles was run with a J-beta primer mix and a sample-barcoded 5' primer. A template-switch 5' adaptor carrying 12 random nucleotides introduced a unique molecular identifier onto each TCR beta cDNA molecule. Each sample yielded at least 3 million CDR3-containing paired-end reads. First-strand cDNA was synthesized from all RNA with the Mint cDNA synthesis kit, primed by a TRBC-specific oligonucleotide. All cDNA was treated with uracil-DNA glycosylase and then went through a first 18-cycle PCR with the universal primers M1SS and BC2_uni_R. As for the original processing: For normalization, 1 million high-quality reads were randomly selected from each sample, with every read carrying a distinct molecular identifier. Instead of being binned into consensus sequences, reads with shared molecular identifiers were discarded. MiTCR, run with a Q25 quality threshold and the strictest error-elimination algorithm, handled CDR3 identification, clonotype clustering and error correction. Lower-bound total TCR beta diversity was estimated with a nonparametric unseen species model using Euler transformation. Starting from the raw public reads, TCRdb applied fastp trimming at Q25, assembled clones with MiXCR and retained in-frame beta chains. Here each entry gathers all rows of one CDR3 protein and keeps the most common genes and DNA. The authors' filters were not applied to this entry. The table for this sample lists approximately 600,000 distinct CDR3 sequences; under 70% of them were counted only once. Roughly 34% of the sample comes from the top ten.

Systemically healthy Caucasian individuals from Russia, 35 to 40 in total and aged roughly 6 to 95 years, were included as donors. About 9.6 milliliters of peripheral blood were collected from each donor into EDTA-treated Vacutainer tubes. Ficoll-Paque density-gradient centrifugation was used to isolate PBMCs, with at least 6.5 million per sample. Trizol reagent was used to extract total RNA from the PBMCs, yielding at least 5.5 micrograms per sample. For every donor, flow cytometry on a PBMC aliquot measured the percentage of naive CD45RAhigh/CD27high T cells. The table lists this clonotype with a few counts. Its antigen is still unknown. Within one base of it there is no much larger clone, and no base qualities were kept. Overall study outcomes, separate from this receptor: Compared with the aged group, more naive CD4+ T cells, fewer expanded clones and increased TCR diversity were shown by the long-lived group, suggesting age selection. Observed TCR beta diversity per million T cells fell roughly linearly with age, and a significant reduction was already apparent by age around 36. Estimates of total diversity based on one million sequenced T cells were regarded as lower bounds and as underestimates. Since profiling was done on bulk unsorted PBMCs, naive and antigen-experienced compartments could not be conclusively compared. Observed TCR beta diversity correlated strongly with the percentage of naive T cells measured by flow cytometry. The CMV infection status of donors was not known, potentially confounding age-related changes in expanded clonotypes.

The clonotype originates from a man aged 55 to 69 in good health. Rearrangement joined TRBV20-1 to TRBJ2-4; the junction holds 10 bases that match TRBD2. The sequenced sample consisted of blood. CDR3 region: CSAPLAGVSKNIQYF. The base sequence is TGCAGTGCACCTCTAGCGGGGGTGTCCAAAAACATTCAGTACTTC.